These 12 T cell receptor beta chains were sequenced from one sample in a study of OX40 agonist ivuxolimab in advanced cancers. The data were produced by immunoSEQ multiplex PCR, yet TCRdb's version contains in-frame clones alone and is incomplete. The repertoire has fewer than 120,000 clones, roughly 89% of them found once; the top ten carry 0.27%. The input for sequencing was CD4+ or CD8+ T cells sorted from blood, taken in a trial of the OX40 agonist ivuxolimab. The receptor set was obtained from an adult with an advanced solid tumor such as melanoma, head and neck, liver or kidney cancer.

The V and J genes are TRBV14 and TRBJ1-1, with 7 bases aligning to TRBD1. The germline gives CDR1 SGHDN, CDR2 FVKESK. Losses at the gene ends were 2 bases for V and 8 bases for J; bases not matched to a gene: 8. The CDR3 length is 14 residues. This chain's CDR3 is CASSQTNRGDEAFF. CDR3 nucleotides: TGTGCCAGCAGCCAAACTAACAGGGGAGACGAAGCTTTCTTT.

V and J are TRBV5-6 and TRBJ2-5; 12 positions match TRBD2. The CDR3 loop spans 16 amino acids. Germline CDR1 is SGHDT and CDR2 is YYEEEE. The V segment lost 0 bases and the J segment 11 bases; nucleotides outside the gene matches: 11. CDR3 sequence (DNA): TGTGCCAGCAGCTTGGCTAGCGGGGGGGCCATGGGAGGTCAGTACTTC. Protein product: CASSLASGGAMGGQYF.

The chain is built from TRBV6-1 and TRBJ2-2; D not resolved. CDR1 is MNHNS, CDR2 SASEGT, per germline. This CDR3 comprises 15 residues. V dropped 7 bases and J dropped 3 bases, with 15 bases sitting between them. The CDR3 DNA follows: TGTGCCAGCACTTTTCGTAGAAGCGACACCGGGGAGCTGTTTTTT. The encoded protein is CASTFRRSDTGELFF.

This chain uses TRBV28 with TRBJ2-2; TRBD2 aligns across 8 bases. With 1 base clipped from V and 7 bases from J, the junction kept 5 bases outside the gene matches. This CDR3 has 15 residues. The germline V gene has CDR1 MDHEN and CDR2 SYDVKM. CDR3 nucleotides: TGTGCCAGCAGTTTATCCCCTGCGGGGGGCGGGGAGCTGTTTTTT. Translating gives CASSLSPAGGGELFF.

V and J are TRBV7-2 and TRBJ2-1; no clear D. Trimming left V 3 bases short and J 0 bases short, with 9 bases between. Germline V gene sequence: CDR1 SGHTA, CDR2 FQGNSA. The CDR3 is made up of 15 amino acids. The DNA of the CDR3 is TGTGCCAGCAGCTTCTCGCTTAGCTCCTACAATGAGCAGTTCTTC. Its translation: CASSFSLSSYNEQFF.

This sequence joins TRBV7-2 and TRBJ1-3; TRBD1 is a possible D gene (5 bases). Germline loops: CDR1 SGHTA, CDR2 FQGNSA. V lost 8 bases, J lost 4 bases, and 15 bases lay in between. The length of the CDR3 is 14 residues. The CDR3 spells CASAQGVSGNTIYF. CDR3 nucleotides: TGTGCCAGCGCCCAAGGGGTGTCAGGAAACACCATATATTTT.

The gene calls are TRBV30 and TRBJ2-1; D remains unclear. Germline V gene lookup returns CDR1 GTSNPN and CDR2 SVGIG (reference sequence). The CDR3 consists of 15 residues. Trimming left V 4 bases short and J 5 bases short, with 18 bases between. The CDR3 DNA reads TGTGCCTGGATATCGGCACCGCAAGTGAACAATGAGCAGTTCTTC. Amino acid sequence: CAWISAPQVNNEQFF.

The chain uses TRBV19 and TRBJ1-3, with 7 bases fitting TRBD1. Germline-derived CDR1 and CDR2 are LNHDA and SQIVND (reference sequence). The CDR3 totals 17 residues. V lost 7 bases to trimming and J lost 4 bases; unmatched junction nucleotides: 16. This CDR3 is CASTPLRDRKSGNTIYF. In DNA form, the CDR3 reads TGTGCCAGTACTCCCCTCAGGGACAGAAAGTCCGGAAACACCATATATTTT.

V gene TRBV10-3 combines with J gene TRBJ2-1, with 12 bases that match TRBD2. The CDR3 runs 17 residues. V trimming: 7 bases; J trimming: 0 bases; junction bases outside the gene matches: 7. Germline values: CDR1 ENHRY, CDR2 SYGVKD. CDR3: CAIKTSGGPSSYNEQFF. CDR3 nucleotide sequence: TGTGCCATCAAAACTAGCGGGGGGCCAAGCTCCTACAATGAGCAGTTCTTC.

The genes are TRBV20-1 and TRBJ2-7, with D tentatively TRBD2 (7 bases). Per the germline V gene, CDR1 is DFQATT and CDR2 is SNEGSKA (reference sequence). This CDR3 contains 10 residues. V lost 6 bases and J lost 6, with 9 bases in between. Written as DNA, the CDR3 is TGCAGTGCGGGGGGGCGCGAGCAGTACTTC. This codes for CSAGGREQYF.

The CDR3 DNA follows: TGTGCCAGCAGCCTACGGGACAGTCGTGACTATGGCTACACCTTC. Residues: CASSLRDSRDYGYTF. The chain carries TRBV7-2 and TRBJ1-2, with 7 bases that match TRBD1. Germline lookup yields CDR1 SGHTA and CDR2 FQGNSA. V shed 5 bases and J 3 bases; nucleotides not matched to a gene: 9. The CDR3 consists of 15 residues.

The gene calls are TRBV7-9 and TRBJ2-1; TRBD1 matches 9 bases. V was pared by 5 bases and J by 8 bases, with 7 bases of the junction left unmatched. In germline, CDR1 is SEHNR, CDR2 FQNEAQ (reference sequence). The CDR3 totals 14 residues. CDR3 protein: CASSARDRDDEQFF. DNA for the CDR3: TGTGCCAGCAGCGCCCGGGACAGGGATGATGAGCAGTTCTTC. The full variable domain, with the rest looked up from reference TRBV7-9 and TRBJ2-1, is DTGVSQNPRHKITKRGQNVTFRCDPISEHNRLYWYRQTLGQGPEFLTYFQNEAQLEKSRLLSDRFSAERPKGSFSTLEIQRTEQGDSAMYLCASSARDRDDEQFFGPGTRLTVL.